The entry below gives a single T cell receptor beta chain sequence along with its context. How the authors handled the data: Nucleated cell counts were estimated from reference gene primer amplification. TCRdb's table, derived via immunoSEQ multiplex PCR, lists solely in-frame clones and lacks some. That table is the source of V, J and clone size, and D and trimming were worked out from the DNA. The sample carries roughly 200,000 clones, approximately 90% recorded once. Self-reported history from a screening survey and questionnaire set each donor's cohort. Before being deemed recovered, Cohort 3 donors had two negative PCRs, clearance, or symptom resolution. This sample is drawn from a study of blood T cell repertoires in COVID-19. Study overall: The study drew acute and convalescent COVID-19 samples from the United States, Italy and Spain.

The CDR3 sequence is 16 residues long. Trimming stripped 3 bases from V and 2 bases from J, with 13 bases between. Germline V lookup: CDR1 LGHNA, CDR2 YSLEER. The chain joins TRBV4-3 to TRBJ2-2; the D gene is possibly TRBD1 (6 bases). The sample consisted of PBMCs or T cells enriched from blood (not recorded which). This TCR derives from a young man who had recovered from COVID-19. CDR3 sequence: CASSQRQVGNTGELFF. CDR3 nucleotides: TGCGCCAGCAGCCAGAGACAGGTGGGAAACACCGGGGAGCTGTTTTTT.